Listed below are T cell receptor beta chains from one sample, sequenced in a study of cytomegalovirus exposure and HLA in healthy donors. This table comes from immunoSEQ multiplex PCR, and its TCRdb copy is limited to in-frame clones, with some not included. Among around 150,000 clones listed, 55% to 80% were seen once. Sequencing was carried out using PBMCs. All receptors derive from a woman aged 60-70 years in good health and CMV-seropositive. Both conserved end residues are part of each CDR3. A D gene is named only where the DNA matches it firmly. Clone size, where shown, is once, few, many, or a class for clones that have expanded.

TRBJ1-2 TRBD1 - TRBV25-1 CASSGGTGYGYTF TGTGCCAGCAGTGGGGGGACAGGGTATGGCTACACCTTC
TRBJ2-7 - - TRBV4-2 CASSQARSSYEQYF TGTGCCAGCAGCCAAGCCCGAAGCTCCTACGAGCAGTACTTC
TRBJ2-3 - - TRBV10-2 CASRLGSDTQYF TGCGCCAGCAGGTTGGGCTCAGATACGCAGTATTTT
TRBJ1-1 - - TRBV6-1 CASIADNVNTEAFF TGTGCCAGCATAGCGGACAACGTGAACACTGAAGCTTTCTTT
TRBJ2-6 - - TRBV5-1 CASSLTYPGAASSGANVLTF TGCGCCAGCAGCTTGACTTACCCAGGGGCGGCTAGCTCTGGGGCCAACGTCCTGACTTTC
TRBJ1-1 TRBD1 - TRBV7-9 CASLGTEAAFF TGTGCCAGCTTGGGGACAGAAGCAGCTTTCTTT
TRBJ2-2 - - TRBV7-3 CASKTGEAGELFF TGTGCCAGCAAAACAGGGGAGGCCGGGGAGCTGTTTTTT
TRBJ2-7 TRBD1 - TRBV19 CASSFRDSSYEQYF TGTGCCAGTAGTTTTAGGGACAGCTCCTACGAGCAGTACTTC
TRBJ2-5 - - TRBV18 CASSPVISVQETQYF TGTGCCAGCTCACCGGTAATCTCGGTTCAAGAGACCCAGTACTTC
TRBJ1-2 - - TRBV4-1 CASSPRPAGTNYGYTF TGCGCCAGCAGCCCTCGGCCCGCAGGGACTAACTATGGCTACACCTTC
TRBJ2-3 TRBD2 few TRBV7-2 CASSFSGTTDTQYF TGTGCCAGCAGCTTTAGCGGGACCACAGATACGCAGTATTTT
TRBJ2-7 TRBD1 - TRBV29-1 CSVEFGQGASYEQYF TGCAGCGTTGAATTTGGACAGGGGGCTTCCTACGAGCAGTACTTC
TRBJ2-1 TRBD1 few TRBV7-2 CASRHPGQGARNEQFF TGTGCCAGCAGACATCCGGGACAGGGGGCGCGAAATGAGCAGTTCTTC
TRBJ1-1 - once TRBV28 CASSLPSGVEAFF TGTGCCAGCAGTTTGCCGTCGGGGGTTGAAGCTTTCTTT
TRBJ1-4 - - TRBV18 CASSSQGSAIPNEKLFF TGTGCCAGCTCGTCCCAAGGGAGCGCGATCCCTAATGAAAAACTGTTTTTT
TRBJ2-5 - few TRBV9 CASSVGAGAQGETQYF TGTGCCAGCAGCGTAGGGGCAGGGGCGCAGGGGGAGACCCAGTACTTC
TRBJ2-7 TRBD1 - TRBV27 CASSLSAGTGGAGQYF TGTGCCAGCAGTTTATCGGCGGGGACAGGGGGCGCCGGGCAGTACTTC
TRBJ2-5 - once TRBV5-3 CASPRGCETQYF TGTGCCAGCCCACGGGGTTGCGAGACCCAGTACTTC
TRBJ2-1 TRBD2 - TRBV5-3 CARSVRTSSYNEQFF TGTGCCAGAAGCGTGAGGACTAGCTCCTACAATGAGCAGTTCTTC
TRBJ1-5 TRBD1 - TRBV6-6 CASSGQGSNQPQHF TGTGCCAGCAGCGGACAGGGTAGCAATCAGCCCCAGCATTTT
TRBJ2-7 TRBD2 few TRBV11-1 CASSLRTTSLREQYF TGTGCCAGCAGCTTAAGAACGACTAGCCTGAGGGAGCAGTACTTC
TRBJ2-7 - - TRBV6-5 CASSFGQSPGEQYF TGTGCCAGCAGTTTCGGACAGTCCCCTGGGGAGCAGTACTTC
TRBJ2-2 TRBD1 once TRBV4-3 CASSQAQGEYTGELFF TGCGCCAGCAGCCAGGCCCAGGGGGAGTACACCGGGGAGCTGTTTTTT
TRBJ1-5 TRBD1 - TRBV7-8 CASSLAGTGGFQPQHF TGTGCCAGCAGCTTAGCGGGAACAGGGGGCTTTCAGCCCCAGCATTTT
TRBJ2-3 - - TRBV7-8 CASSLVATSTDTQYF TGTGCCAGCAGCTTAGTCGCCACTAGCACAGATACGCAGTATTTT
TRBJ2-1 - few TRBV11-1 CASSLERNEQFF TGTGCCAGCAGCTTAGAGCGGAATGAGCAGTTCTTC
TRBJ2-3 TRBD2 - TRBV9 CASSAGLAGATDTQYF TGTGCCAGCAGCGCAGGACTAGCGGGAGCAACAGATACGCAGTATTTT
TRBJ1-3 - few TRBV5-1 CASSAAGELNTIYF TGCGCCAGCAGCGCGGCAGGGGAACTAAACACCATATATTTT
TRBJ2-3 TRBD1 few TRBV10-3 CAISGGTGWGDTQYF TGTGCCATCAGTGGGGGGACAGGGTGGGGAGATACGCAGTATTTT
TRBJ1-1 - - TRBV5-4 CASSLPGGTEAFF TGTGCCAGCAGCTTGCCGGGGGGCACTGAAGCTTTCTTT
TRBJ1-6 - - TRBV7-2 CASSPVQLNSPLHF TGTGCCAGCAGCCCCGTACAGTTGAATTCACCCCTCCACTTT
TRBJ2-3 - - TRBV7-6 CASSLEQGGNTDTQYF TGTGCCAGCAGCCTTGAACAGGGGGGGAACACAGATACGCAGTATTTT
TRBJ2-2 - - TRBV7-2 CASSWGLNTGELFF TGTGCCAGCAGCTGGGGACTGAACACCGGGGAGCTGTTTTTT
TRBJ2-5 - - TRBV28 CASSLFSIPQETQYF TGTGCCAGCAGTTTGTTTTCCATCCCCCAAGAGACCCAGTACTTC
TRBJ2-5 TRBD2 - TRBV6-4 CASRPTSGRHLETQYF TGTGCCAGCAGGCCTACTAGCGGGAGGCACTTGGAGACCCAGTACTTC
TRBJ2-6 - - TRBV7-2 CASSRLFGANVLTF TGTGCCAGCAGTCGACTATTTGGGGCCAACGTCCTGACTTTC
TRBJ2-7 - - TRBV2 CASSSRGTLVEQYF TGTGCCAGCAGCTCACGCGGGACCTTAGTGGAGCAGTACTTC
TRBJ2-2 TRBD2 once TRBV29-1 CSVARGVWGTGELFF TGCAGCGTTGCTCGGGGGGTTTGGGGCACCGGGGAGCTGTTTTTT
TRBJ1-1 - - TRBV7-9 CASSLVRGSTEAFF TGTGCCAGCAGCTTAGTCCGGGGGTCCACTGAAGCTTTCTTT
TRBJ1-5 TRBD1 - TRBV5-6 CASSLDGQGGQPQHF TGTGCCAGCAGCTTGGACGGACAGGGAGGTCAGCCCCAGCATTTT
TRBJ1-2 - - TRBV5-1 CASSLVGEDYGYTF TGCGCCAGCAGCTTGGTAGGGGAGGACTATGGCTACACCTTC
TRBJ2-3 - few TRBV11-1 CASSLSGSTDTQYF TGTGCCAGCAGCTTATCAGGGAGCACAGATACGCAGTATTTT
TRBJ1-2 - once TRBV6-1 CASSEGLYSGYTF TGTGCCAGCAGTGAGGGCTTGTATTCTGGCTACACCTTC
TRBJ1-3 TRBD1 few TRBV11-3 CASSLGTGAGNTIYF TGTGCCAGCAGCTTAGGGACAGGGGCTGGAAACACCATATATTTT
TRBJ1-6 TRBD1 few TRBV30 CAWSRQGEYSPLHF TGTGCCTGGAGCCGACAGGGGGAGTATTCACCCCTCCACTTT
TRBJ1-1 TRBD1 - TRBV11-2 CASSWTGLNTEAFF TGTGCCAGCAGCTGGACAGGTTTGAACACTGAAGCTTTCTTT